This T cell receptor beta chain was retrieved from a study of cytomegalovirus exposure and HLA in healthy donors. In the PCR, 60 Vbeta and 13 Jbeta primers were used. Sequenced by immunoSEQ multiplex PCR; TCRdb stores in-frame clones only, minus some. The table lists about 81,000 clones, 70% to 85% of them singletons. Germline V lookup: CDR1 LNHDA, CDR2 SQIVND (reference sequence). Between the trimmed V and J ends, which lost 3 bases and 1 base, there was a span of 19 bases. The CDR3 sequence is 18 residues long. The specimen was PBMCs. V usage is TRBV19 and J usage is TRBJ1-5; the D gene is possibly TRBD1 (6 bases). This clonotype was sampled from a man aged 50 to 59 in good health and CMV-seropositive. The CDR3 region is CASSILSARGASNQPQHF. The CDR3 region has the DNA TGTGCCAGTAGTATCTTGTCCGCACGGGGGGCCAGCAATCAGCCCCAGCATTTT. Looking up the rest from reference TRBV19 and TRBJ1-5 gives the full variable domain: DGGITQSPKYLFRKEGQNVTLSCEQNLNHDAMYWYRQDPGQGLRLIYYSQIVNDFQKGDIAEGYSVSREKKESFPLTVTSAQKNPTAFYLCASSILSARGASNQPQHFGDGTRLSIL.